This TCR beta chain was sequenced for a study of T-cell reconstitution after alpha-beta-depleted transplantation in children. Points from the study as a whole: Reportedly, alpha-beta T cells present about two months post-transplant originated from several hundred expanded clones of graft origin. Once a year had passed after transplant, T-cell counts and diversity came mostly from newly produced T cells. Recipient T cells and thymic progenitors that survived were the source of the high TCRbeta diversity seen at day 60 in some patients.

CDR1 is LNHDA and CDR2 is SQIVND in the germline V gene (reference sequence). This CDR3 region has 19 residues. The V end was cut by 5 bases, the J end by 3 bases, with 25 bases between. In its sample, this clonotype was seen a few times. Its antigen remains unidentified. Preparation of the TCRbeta library was carried out with unique molecular identifiers. TCRdb re-derived calls from the PCR reads in MiXCR, one entry per CDR3 protein. The data show tens of thousands of distinct CDR3 sequences, 7.5% to 10% seen once. Source: PBMCs, mostly from graft donor cells, taken 60 days after TCRalphabeta/CD19-depleted stem cell transplant. The chain combines TRBV19 with TRBJ2-2; D possibly uses TRBD1 or TRBD2 (5 bases each). The TCR comes from a male patient aged 2 to 10 who had a stem cell transplant for chronic granulomatous disease, so the T cells may come from the graft donor. CDR3 nucleotide sequence: TGTGCCAGTAGTCCCGGGACGTCGGGCAGCCCCCGACACACCGGGGAGCTGTTTTTT. This translates into CASSPGTSGSPRHTGELFF. Full variable domain (outside the CDR3, taken from reference TRBV19 and TRBJ2-2): DGGITQSPKYLFRKEGQNVTLSCEQNLNHDAMYWYRQDPGQGLRLIYYSQIVNDFQKGDIAEGYSVSREKKESFPLTVTSAQKNPTAFYLCASSPGTSGSPRHTGELFFGEGSRLTVL.